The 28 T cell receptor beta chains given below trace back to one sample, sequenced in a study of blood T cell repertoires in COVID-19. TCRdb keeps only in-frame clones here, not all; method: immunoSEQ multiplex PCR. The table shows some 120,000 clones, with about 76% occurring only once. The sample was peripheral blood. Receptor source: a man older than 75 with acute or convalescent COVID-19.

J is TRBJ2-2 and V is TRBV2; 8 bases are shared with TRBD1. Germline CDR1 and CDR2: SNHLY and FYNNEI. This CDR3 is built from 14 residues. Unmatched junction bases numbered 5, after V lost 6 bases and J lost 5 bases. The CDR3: CASRGTGGTGELFF. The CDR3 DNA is TGTGCCAGCAGAGGGACAGGCGGAACCGGGGAGCTGTTTTTT.

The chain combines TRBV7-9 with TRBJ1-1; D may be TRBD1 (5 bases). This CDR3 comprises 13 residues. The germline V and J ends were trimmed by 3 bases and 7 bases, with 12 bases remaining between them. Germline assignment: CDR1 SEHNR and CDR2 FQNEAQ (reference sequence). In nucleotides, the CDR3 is TGTGCCAGCAGCTTCGACAGCAAGTATGAAGCTTTCTTT. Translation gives CASSFDSKYEAFF.

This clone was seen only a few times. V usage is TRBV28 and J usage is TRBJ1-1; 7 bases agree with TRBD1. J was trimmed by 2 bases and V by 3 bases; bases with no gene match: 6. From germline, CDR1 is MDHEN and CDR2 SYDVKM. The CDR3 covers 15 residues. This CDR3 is CASSFQEGANTEAFF. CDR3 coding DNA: TGTGCCAGCAGTTTTCAAGAGGGGGCAAACACTGAAGCTTTCTTT.

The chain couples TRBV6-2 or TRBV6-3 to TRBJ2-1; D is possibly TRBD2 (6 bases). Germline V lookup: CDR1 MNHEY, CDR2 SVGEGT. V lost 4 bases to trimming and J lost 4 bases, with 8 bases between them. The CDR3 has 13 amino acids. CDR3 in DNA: TGTGCCAGCAGTTTCGGGACTTACAATGAGCAGTTCTTC. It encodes CASSFGTYNEQFF.

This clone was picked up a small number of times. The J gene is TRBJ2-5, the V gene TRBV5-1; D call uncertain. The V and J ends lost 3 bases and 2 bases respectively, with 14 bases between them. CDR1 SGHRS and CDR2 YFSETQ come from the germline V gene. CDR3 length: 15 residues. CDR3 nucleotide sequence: TGCGCCAGCAGCTACAACTCGAGGCGGCAAGAGACCCAGTACTTC. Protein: CASSYNSRRQETQYF.

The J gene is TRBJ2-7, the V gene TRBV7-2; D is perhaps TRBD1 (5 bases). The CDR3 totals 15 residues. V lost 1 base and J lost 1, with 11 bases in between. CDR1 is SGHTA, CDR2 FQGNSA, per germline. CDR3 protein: CASSLVGAPSYEQYF. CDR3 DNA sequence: TGTGCCAGCAGCTTAGTAGGGGCGCCTTCCTACGAGCAGTACTTC.

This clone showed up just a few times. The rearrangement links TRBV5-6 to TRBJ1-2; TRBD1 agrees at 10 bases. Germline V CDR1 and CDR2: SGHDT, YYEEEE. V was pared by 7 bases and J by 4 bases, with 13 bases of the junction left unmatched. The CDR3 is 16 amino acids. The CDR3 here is CASLRDRGNFGYGYTF. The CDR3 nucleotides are TGTGCCAGCCTAAGGGACAGGGGTAACTTTGGCTATGGCTACACCTTC. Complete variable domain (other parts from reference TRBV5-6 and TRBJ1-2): DAGVTQSPTHLIKTRGQQVTLRCSPKSGHDTVSWYQQALGQGPQFIFQYYEEEERQRGNFPDRFSGHQFPNYSSELNVNALLLGDSALYLCASLRDRGNFGYGYTFGSGTRLTVV.

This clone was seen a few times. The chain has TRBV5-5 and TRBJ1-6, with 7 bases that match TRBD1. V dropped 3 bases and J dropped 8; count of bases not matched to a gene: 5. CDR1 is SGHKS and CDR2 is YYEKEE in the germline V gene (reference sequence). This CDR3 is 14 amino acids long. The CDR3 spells CASSSRQGYSPLHF. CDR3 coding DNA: TGTGCCAGCAGCTCCCGACAGGGTTATTCACCCCTCCACTTT.

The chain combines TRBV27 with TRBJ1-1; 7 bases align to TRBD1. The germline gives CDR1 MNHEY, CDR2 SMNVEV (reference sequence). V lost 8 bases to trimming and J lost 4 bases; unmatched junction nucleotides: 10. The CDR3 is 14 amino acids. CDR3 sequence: CASCSSAGGTEAFF. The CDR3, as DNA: TGTGCCAGCTGCTCGTCGGCAGGGGGCACTGAAGCTTTCTTT.

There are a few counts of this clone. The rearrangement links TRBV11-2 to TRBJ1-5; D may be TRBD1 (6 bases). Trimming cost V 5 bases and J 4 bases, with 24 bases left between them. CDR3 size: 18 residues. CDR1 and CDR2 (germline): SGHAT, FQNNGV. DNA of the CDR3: TGTGCCAGCAGCCCCCATGGACAGAATCTCGACACTAATCAGCCCCAGCATTTT. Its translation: CASSPHGQNLDTNQPQHF.

CDR3 region: CASSKDKGQRRTQYF. CDR3 bases: TGTGCCAGCAGCAAAGACAAAGGACAGCGCCGGACCCAGTACTTC. The chain has TRBV21-1 and TRBJ2-5; the listed D gene, TRBD1, was not tested against the DNA. TRBV21-1 is given as a pseudogene. The CDR3 is 15 residues long.

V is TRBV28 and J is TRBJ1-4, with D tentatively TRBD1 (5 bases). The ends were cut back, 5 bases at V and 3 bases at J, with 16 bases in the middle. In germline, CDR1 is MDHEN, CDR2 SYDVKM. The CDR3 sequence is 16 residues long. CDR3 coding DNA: TGTGCCAGCAGTACCGCCAAGACAGCCCCTAATGAAAAACTGTTTTTT. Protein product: CASSTAKTAPNEKLFF.

The CDR3, as DNA: TGTGCCAGCAGCCCGACAGGGCTGAAAAACATTCAGTACTTC. It encodes CASSPTGLKNIQYF. This rearrangement joins TRBV7-9 to TRBJ2-4, with 7 bases identical to TRBD1. This CDR3 has 14 residues. After removal of 5 bases from V and 4 bases from J, the junction contained 5 bases not matched to a gene. CDR1 SEHNR and CDR2 FQNEAQ come from the germline V gene (reference sequence).

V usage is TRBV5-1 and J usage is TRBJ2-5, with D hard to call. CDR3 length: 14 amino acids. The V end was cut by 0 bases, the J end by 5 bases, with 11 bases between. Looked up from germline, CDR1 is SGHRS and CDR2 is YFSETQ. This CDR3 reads CASSLDAFTETQYF. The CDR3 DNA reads TGCGCCAGCAGCTTGGACGCGTTCACGGAGACCCAGTACTTC.

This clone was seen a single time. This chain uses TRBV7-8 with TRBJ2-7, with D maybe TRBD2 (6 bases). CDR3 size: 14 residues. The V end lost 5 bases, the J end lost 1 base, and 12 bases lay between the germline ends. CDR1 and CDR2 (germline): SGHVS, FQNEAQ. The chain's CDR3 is CASSGGVASYEQYF. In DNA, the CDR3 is TGTGCCAGCAGCGGCGGGGTAGCTTCCTACGAGCAGTACTTC.

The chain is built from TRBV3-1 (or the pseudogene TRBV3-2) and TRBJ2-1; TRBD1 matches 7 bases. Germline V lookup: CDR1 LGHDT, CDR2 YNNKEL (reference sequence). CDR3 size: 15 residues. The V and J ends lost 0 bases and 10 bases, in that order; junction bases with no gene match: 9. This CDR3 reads CASSQDASGGREQFF. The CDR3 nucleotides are TGTGCCAGCAGCCAAGATGCCTCAGGGGGTAGGGAGCAGTTCTTC.

The CDR3: CASSLDGTLMLNIQYF. For the CDR3, the DNA is TGCGCCAGCAGCTTGGACGGGACACTAATGCTGAACATTCAGTACTTC. This chain uses TRBV5-1 with TRBJ2-4, with a weak D call TRBD1 (6 bases). The CDR3 is 16 amino acids. Per the germline V gene, CDR1 is SGHRS and CDR2 is YFSETQ. With 0 bases removed from V and 7 bases from J, the gap between germline ends came to 17 bases. Complete variable domain (other parts from reference TRBV5-1 and TRBJ2-4): KAGVTQTPRYLIKTRGQQVTLSCSPISGHRSVSWYQQTPGQGLQFLFEYFSETQRNKGNFPGRFSGRQFSNSRSEMNVSTLELGDSALYLCASSLDGTLMLNIQYFGAGTRLSVL.

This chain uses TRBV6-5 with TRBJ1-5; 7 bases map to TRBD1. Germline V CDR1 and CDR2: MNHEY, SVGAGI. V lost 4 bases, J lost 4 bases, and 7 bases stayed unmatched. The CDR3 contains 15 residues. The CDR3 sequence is CASSLDRIGNQPQHF. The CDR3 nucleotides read TGTGCCAGCAGTTTGGACAGGATTGGAAATCAGCCCCAGCATTTT.

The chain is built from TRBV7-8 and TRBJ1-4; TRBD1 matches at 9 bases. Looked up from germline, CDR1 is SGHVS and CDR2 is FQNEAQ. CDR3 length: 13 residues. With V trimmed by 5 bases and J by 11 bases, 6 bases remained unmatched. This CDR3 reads CASSTSGTGKLFF. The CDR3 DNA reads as TGTGCCAGCAGCACTTCAGGGACAGGGAAACTGTTTTTT.

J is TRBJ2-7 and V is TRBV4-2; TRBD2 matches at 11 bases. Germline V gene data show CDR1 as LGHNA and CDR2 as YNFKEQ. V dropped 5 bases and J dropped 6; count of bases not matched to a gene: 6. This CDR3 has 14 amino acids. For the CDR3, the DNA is TGTGCCAGCAGCGCCGGGACTAGCGGCGCCGAGCAGTACTTC. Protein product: CASSAGTSGAEQYF.

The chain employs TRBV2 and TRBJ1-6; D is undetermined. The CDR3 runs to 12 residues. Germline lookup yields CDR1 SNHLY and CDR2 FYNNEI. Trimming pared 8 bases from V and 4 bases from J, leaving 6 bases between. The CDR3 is CASSRYNSPLHF. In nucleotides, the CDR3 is TGTGCCAGCTCGAGATATAATTCACCCCTCCACTTT.

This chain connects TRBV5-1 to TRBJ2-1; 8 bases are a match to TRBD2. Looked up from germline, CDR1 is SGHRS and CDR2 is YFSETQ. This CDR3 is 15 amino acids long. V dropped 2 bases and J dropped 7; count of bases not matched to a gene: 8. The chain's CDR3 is CASSFSGEPWNEQFF. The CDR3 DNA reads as TGCGCCAGCAGCTTTAGCGGGGAGCCTTGGAATGAGCAGTTCTTC.

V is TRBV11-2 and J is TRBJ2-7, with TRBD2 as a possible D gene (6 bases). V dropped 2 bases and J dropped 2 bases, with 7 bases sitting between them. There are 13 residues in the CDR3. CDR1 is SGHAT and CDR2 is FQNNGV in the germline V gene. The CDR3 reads CASSLRETYEQYF. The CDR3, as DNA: TGTGCCAGCAGCTTACGGGAGACCTACGAGCAGTACTTC. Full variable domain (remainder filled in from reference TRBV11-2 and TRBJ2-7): EAGVAQSPRYKIIEKRQSVAFWCNPISGHATLYWYQQILGQGPKLLIQFQNNGVVDDSQLPKDRFSAERLKGVDSTLKIQPAKLEDSAVYLCASSLRETYEQYFGPGTRLTVT.

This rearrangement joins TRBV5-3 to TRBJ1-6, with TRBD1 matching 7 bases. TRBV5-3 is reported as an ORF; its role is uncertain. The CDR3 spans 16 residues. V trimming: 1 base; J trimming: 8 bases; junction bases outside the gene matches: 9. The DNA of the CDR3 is TGTGCCAGAAGCTTGTCTGGGGCGGGACAGCATTCACCCCTCCACTTT. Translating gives CARSLSGAGQHSPLHF.

CDR3 sequence reads: CASSPESNYGYTF. CDR3 sequence (DNA): TGTGCCAGCTCACCAGAGTCTAACTATGGCTACACCTTC. This sequence joins TRBV18 and TRBJ1-2; D not certain. The CDR3 spans 13 residues. V was clipped by 2 bases and J by 0 bases, with 4 bases between them. Germline lookup yields CDR1 KGHSH and CDR2 LQKENI.

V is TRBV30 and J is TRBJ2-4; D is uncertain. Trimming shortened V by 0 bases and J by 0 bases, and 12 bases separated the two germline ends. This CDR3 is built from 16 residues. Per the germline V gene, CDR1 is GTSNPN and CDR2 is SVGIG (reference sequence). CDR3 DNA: TGTGCCTGGAGTGTCTTTCAGACACTAGCCAAAAACATTCAGTACTTC. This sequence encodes CAWSVFQTLAKNIQYF.

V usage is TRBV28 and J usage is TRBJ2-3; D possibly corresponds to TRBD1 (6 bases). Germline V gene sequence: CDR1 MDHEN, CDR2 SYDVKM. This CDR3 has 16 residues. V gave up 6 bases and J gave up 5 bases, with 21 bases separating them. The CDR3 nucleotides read TGTGCCAGCAGCCTCAGTGTAGGGGACACACAAGATACGCAGTATTTT. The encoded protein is CASSLSVGDTQDTQYF.

CDR3 in amino acids: CASSVLGTGEETQYF. The CDR3 nucleotides read TGTGCCAGCAGTGTCTTAGGGACAGGCGAAGAGACCCAGTACTTC. V gene TRBV2 combines with J gene TRBJ2-5, with 8 nucleotides matching TRBD1. V lost 4 bases to trimming and J lost 3 bases; unmatched junction nucleotides: 7. Germline lookup yields CDR1 SNHLY and CDR2 FYNNEI. The CDR3 contains 15 residues. Together with reference TRBV2 and TRBJ2-5, the CDR3 gives the full variable domain: EPEVTQTPSHQVTQMGQEVILRCVPISNHLYFYWYRQILGQKVEFLVSFYNNEISEKSEIFDDQFSVERPDGSNFTLKIRSTKLEDSAMYFCASSVLGTGEETQYFGPGTRLLVL.